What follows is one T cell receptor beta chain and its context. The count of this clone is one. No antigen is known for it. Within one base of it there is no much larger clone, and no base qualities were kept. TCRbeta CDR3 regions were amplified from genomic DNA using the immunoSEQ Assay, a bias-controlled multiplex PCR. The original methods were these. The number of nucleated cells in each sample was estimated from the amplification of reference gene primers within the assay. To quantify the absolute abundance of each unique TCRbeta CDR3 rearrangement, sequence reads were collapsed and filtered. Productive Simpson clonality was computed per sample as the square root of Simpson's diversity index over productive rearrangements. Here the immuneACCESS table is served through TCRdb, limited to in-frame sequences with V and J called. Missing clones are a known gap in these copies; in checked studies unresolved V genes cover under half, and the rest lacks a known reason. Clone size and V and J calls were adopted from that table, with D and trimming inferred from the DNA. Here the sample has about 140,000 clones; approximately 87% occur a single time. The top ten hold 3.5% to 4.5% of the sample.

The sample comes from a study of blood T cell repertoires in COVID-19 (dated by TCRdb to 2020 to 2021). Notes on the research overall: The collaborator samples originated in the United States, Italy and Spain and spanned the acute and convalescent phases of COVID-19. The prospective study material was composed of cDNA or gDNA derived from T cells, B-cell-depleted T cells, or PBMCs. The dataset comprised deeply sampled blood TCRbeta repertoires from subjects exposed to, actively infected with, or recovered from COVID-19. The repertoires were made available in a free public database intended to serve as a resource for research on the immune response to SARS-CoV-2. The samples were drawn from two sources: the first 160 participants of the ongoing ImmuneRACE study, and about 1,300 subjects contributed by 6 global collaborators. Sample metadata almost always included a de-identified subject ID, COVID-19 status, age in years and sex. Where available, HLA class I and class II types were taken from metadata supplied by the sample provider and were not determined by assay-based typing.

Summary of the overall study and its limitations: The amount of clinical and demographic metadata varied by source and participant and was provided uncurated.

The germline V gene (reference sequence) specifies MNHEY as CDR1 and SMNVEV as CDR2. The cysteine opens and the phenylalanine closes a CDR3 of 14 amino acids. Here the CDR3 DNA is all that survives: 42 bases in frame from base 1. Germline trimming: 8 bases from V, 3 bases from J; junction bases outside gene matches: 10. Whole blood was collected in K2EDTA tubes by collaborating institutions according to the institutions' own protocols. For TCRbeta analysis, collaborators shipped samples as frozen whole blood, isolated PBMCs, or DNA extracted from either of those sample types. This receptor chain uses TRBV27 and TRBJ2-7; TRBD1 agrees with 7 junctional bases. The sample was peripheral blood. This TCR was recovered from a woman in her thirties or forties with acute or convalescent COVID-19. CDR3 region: CASGFLRTGYEQYF. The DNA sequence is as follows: TGTGCCAGCGGCTTCCTGAGGACAGGCTACGAGCAGTACTTC.